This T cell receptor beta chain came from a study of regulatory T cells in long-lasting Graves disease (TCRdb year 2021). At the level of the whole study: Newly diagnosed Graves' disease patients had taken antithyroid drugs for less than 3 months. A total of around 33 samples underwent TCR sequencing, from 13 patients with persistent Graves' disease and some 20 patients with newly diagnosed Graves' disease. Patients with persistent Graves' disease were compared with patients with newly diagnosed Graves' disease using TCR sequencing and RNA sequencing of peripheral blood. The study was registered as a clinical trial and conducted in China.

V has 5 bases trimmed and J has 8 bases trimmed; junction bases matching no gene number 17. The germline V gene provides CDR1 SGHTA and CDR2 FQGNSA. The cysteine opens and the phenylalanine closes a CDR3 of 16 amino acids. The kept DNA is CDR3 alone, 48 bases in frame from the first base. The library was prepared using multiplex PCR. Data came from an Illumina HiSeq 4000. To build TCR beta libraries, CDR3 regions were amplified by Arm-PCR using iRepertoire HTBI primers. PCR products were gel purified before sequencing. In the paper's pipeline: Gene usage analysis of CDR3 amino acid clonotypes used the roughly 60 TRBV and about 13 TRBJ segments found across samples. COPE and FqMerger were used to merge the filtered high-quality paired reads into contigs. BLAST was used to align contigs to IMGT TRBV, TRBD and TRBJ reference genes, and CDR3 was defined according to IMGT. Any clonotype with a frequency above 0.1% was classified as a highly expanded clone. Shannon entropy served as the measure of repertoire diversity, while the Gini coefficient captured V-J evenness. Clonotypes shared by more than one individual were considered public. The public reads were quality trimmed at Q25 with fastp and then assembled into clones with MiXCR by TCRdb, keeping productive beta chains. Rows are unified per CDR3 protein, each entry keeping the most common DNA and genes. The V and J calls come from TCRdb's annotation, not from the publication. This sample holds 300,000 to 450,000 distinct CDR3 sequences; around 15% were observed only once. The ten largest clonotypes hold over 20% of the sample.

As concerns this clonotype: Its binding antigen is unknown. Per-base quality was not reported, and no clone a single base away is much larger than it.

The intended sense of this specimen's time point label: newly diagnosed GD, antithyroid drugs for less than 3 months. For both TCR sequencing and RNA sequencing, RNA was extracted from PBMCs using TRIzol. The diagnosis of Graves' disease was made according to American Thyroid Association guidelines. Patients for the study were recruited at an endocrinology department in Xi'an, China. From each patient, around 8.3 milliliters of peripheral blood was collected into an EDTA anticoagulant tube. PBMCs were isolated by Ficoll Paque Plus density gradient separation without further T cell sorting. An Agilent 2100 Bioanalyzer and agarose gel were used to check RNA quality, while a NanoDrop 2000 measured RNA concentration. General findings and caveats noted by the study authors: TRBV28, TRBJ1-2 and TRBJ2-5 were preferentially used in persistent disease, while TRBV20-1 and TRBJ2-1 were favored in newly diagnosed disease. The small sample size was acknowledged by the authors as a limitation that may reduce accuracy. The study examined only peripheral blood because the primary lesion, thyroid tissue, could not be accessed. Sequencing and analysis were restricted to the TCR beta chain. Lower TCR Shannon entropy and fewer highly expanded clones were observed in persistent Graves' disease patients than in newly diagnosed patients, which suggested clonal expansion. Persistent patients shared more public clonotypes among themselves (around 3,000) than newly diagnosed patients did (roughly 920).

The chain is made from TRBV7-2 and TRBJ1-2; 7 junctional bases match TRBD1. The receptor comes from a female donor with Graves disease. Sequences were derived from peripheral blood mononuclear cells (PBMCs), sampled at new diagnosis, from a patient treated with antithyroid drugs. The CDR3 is CASSPRGQGGGGGYTF. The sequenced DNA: TGTGCCAGCAGCCCAAGAGGTCAGGGCGGAGGGGGCGGCTACACCTTC.